Shown below are 17 T cell receptor beta chains from a single sample sequenced in a study of shared clonotypes between healthy human individuals. Sequenced by immunoSEQ multiplex PCR; TCRdb stores in-frame clones only, minus some. The sample contains 500,000 or so clones, roughly 95% of which appear only once. The sample was naive CD4+ T cells sorted from blood. Subset specified: CD45RA+ positively selected. All receptors come from a woman under 40 in good health.

The chain employs TRBV9 and TRBJ2-1, with 10 nucleotides matching TRBD1. The CDR3 spans 17 residues. The junction had 4 bases not matched to a gene; V was cut back by 0 bases and J by 1 base. Per the germline V gene, CDR1 is SGDLS and CDR2 is YYNGEE. In DNA, the CDR3 is TGTGCCAGCAGCGTAGCTGGGACAGGGGTATCCTACAATGAGCAGTTCTTC. Translating it yields CASSVAGTGVSYNEQFF.

The chain is built from TRBV2 and TRBJ2-5; D is perhaps TRBD2 (6 bases). The germline V gene encodes CDR1 SNHLY and CDR2 FYNNEI. The CDR3 covers 13 residues. Trimming took off 4 bases at V and 7 bases at J, with 13 bases between the two ends. Here the CDR3 DNA reads TGTGCCAGCAGTGGGAGCGGGTCTGGGACCCAGTACTTC. Translating it yields CASSGSGSGTQYF.

This clone was found once. The chain employs TRBV9 and TRBJ1-3; D remains unclear. CDR1 SGDLS and CDR2 YYNGEE come from the germline V gene. The germline V and J ends were trimmed by 1 base and 4 bases, with 15 bases remaining between them. The CDR3 totals 16 residues. CDR3 loop: CASSVSLDNAGNTIYF. In DNA, the CDR3 is TGTGCCAGCAGCGTATCCCTCGACAACGCAGGAAACACCATATATTTT.

This clone was counted a few times. This chain connects TRBV28 to TRBJ2-2; a possible D gene is TRBD2 (5 bases). V was trimmed by 5 bases and J by 7 bases, leaving 20 bases between them. The CDR3 sequence is 16 residues long. The germline V gene encodes CDR1 MDHEN and CDR2 SYDVKM. DNA for the CDR3: TGTGCCAGCAGTACTATGCTCGGGATCGGAGGCGGGGAGCTGTTTTTT. This gives the protein CASSTMLGIGGGELFF.

This clone was found a few times. This chain joins TRBV19 and TRBJ1-5; no clear D gene. Germline CDR1 LNHDA, CDR2 SQIVND (reference sequence). With 3 bases removed from V and 5 bases from J, the gap between germline ends came to 8 bases. The CDR3 is 13 residues long. The CDR3 loop is CASSIEGYQPQHF. The CDR3 DNA is TGTGCCAGTAGTATCGAAGGGTATCAGCCCCAGCATTTT.

The genes are TRBV27 and TRBJ1-6; D unclear. The germline V gene encodes CDR1 MNHEY and CDR2 SMNVEV (reference sequence). V lost 0 bases, J lost 4 bases, and 4 bases lay in between. This CDR3 has 14 amino acids. CDR3: CASSLSGYNSPLHF. DNA of the CDR3: TGTGCCAGCAGTTTATCGGGGTATAATTCACCCCTCCACTTT.

This sequence joins TRBV5-1 and TRBJ2-2; 10 bases match TRBD2. The length of the CDR3 is 16 residues. In germline, CDR1 is SGHRS, CDR2 YFSETQ. Losses at the gene ends were 7 bases for V and 5 bases for J; bases not matched to a gene: 11. CDR3 DNA: TGCGCCAGCTGCCGTCTAGCGGGAGCGCAGACCGGGGAGCTGTTTTTT. This sequence encodes CASCRLAGAQTGELFF. Looking up the rest from reference TRBV5-1 and TRBJ2-2 gives the full variable domain: KAGVTQTPRYLIKTRGQQVTLSCSPISGHRSVSWYQQTPGQGLQFLFEYFSETQRNKGNFPGRFSGRQFSNSRSEMNVSTLELGDSALYLCASCRLAGAQTGELFFGEGSRLTVL.

CDR3 sequence (DNA): TGTGCCTGTCGACAAGTCGGCGGTGAAAAACTGTTTTTT. This codes for CACRQVGGEKLFF. The chain is built from TRBV19 and TRBJ1-4, with D unresolved. CDR1 is LNHDA, CDR2 SQIVND, per germline (reference sequence). The CDR3 covers 13 residues. Deletions cut 11 bases from V and 7 bases from J, with 17 bases between.

Concerning this clone: This sample also contains other DNA sequences that code for the same CDR3. V is TRBV18 and J is TRBJ1-5; D gene ambiguous. Trimming cost V 2 bases and J 5 bases, with 7 bases left between them. CDR1 and CDR2 (germline): KGHSH, LQKENI. CDR3 size: 13 residues. The CDR3 here is CASSPGEDQPQHF. CDR3 DNA sequence: TGTGCCAGCTCACCAGGGGAGGATCAGCCCCAGCATTTT.

The chain has TRBV18 and TRBJ1-5, with TRBD1 matching 8 bases. V shed 3 bases, J shed 1 base, and the junction held 5 bases outside the gene matches. Germline CDR1 is KGHSH and CDR2 is LQKENI. This CDR3 is built from 16 residues. CDR3 loop: CASSPGTGSSNQPQHF. The CDR3, as DNA: TGTGCCAGCTCACCCGGGACAGGCTCGAGCAATCAGCCCCAGCATTTT. The full variable domain, its missing parts supplied by reference TRBV18 and TRBJ1-5, is NAGVMQNPRHLVRRRGQEARLRCSPMKGHSHVYWYRQLPEEGLKFMVYLQKENIIDESGMPKERFSAEFPKEGPSILRIQQVVRGDSAAYFCASSPGTGSSNQPQHFGDGTRLSIL.

The V call is TRBV7-9, the J call TRBJ1-4; no reliable D call. Germline loops: CDR1 SEHNR, CDR2 FQNEAQ (reference sequence). Trimming took 0 bases from V and 5 from J, leaving 7 bases between them. The CDR3 spans 14 residues. The CDR3 here is CASSLAMGNEKLFF. CDR3 nucleotide sequence: TGTGCCAGCAGCTTAGCGATGGGAAATGAAAAACTGTTTTTT.

The CDR3 bases are TGTGCCAGCTCCGCCGACAGGGGGCCAGAGACCCAGTACTTC. It specifies CASSADRGPETQYF. This chain links TRBV6-5 with TRBJ2-5; TRBD1 agrees at 10 bases. The CDR3 consists of 14 residues. V shed 8 bases, J shed 4 bases, and the junction held 7 bases outside the gene matches. Germline V lookup: CDR1 MNHEY, CDR2 SVGAGI.

The chain joins TRBV27 to TRBJ2-1; 15 bases are a match to TRBD2. J was trimmed by 0 bases and V by 2 bases; bases with no gene match: 8. The CDR3 consists of 20 residues. The germline V gene has CDR1 MNHEY and CDR2 SMNVEV (reference sequence). The CDR3 protein is CASSLGTSGRTSYSYNEQFF. Here the CDR3 DNA reads TGTGCCAGCAGTTTAGGGACTAGCGGGAGGACAAGCTACTCCTACAATGAGCAGTTCTTC.

The V call is TRBV18, the J call TRBJ2-1; D is perhaps TRBD1 (6 bases). The CDR3 consists of 14 residues. With 1 base removed from V and 8 bases from J, the gap between germline ends came to 12 bases. Germline CDR1 is KGHSH and CDR2 is LQKENI. Here the CDR3 DNA reads TGTGCCAGCTCACCACAGTCAGGGGTGGATGAGCAGTTCTTC. Its protein is CASSPQSGVDEQFF.

The rearrangement joins TRBV28 to TRBJ2-1; D call uncertain. The germline V and J ends were trimmed by 0 bases and 0 bases, with 9 bases remaining between them. The CDR3 contains 16 residues. CDR1 is MDHEN, CDR2 SYDVKM, per germline. The CDR3 is CASSLWLVSSYNEQFF. The CDR3 DNA is TGTGCCAGCAGTTTATGGTTGGTGAGCTCCTACAATGAGCAGTTCTTC.

This chain links TRBV11-3 with TRBJ2-7; TRBD1 is a possible D gene (5 bases). The ends were cut back, 8 bases at V and 6 bases at J, with 17 bases in the middle. CDR1 is SGHNT and CDR2 is YENEEA in the germline V gene. The CDR3 spans 13 residues. DNA for the CDR3: TGTGCCAGCGTCCCCCTCCGCAGGGCCGAGCAGTACTTC. Encoded protein: CASVPLRRAEQYF.

The genes are TRBV10-1 and TRBJ1-4; D is uncertain. The V and J ends lost 2 bases and 5 bases respectively, with 9 bases between them. There are 14 residues in the CDR3. Germline CDR1 is WNHNN and CDR2 is SYGVQD (reference sequence). The DNA for the CDR3 is TGCGCCAGCAGTGAGAGTTCCAGGAATGAAAAACTGTTTTTT. It translates to CASSESSRNEKLFF.